These 4 T cell receptor beta chains came from one sample sequenced in a study of CD8 T cells in ankylosing spondylitis. One entry per CDR3 protein, called by TCRdb with MiXCR from the 5' RACE reads. Altogether roughly 140,000 distinct CDR3 sequences are present, about 42% being singletons, with the ten largest covering roughly 15%. Input material: synovial fluid, either unsorted or a sorted T cell fraction (not recorded which). The receptors were sampled from a male donor with ankylosing spondylitis.

This clonotype was seen a few times. The chain is built from TRBV4-1 and TRBJ2-7, with 8 positions matching TRBD1. The CDR3 has 17 residues. The junction had 10 bases not matched to a gene; V was cut back by 1 base and J by 2 bases. Per the germline V gene, CDR1 is MGHRA and CDR2 is YSYEKL. The CDR3 nucleotides read TGCGCCAGCAGCCAAGCCGTTGGGGGACAGGTGGCCTACGAGCAGTACTTC. It is translated as CASSQAVGGQVAYEQYF.

V and J are TRBV24-1 and TRBJ2-1; 8 bases line up with TRBD1. Germline V CDR1 and CDR2: KGHDR, SFDVKD. The CDR3 runs to 15 residues. The junction had 13 bases not matched to a gene; V was cut back by 4 bases and J by 12 bases. CDR3 protein: CATSESGQAVNGQFF. Here the CDR3 DNA reads TGTGCCACCAGTGAATCGGGACAGGCCGTAAACGGGCAGTTCTTC.

The rearrangement uses TRBV29-1 and TRBJ2-7; 7 positions agree with TRBD1. Trimming cost V 4 bases and J 0 bases; bases outside gene matches: 9. Germline loops: CDR1 SQVTM, CDR2 ANQGSEA. The CDR3 runs 15 residues. The CDR3: CSVALVAGGSYEQYF. The CDR3 nucleotides read TGCAGCGTTGCCTTAGTGGCAGGGGGCTCCTACGAGCAGTACTTC.

The rearrangement uses TRBV5-1 and TRBJ2-3; TRBD2 matches at 8 bases. Germline-derived CDR1 and CDR2 are SGHRS and YFSETQ. The trim removed 3 bases at V and 6 bases at J, leaving 9 bases unmatched. The length of the CDR3 is 15 residues. CDR3 loop: CASSSLAAEADTQYF. The CDR3 DNA follows: TGCGCCAGCAGCTCACTAGCGGCAGAGGCGGATACGCAGTATTTT.